A single sample gave rise to the 24 T cell receptor beta chains below, sequenced in a study of blood T cell repertoires in COVID-19. The repertoire was sequenced with immunoSEQ multiplex PCR; TCRdb's copy has only in-frame clones and lacks some. The table lists just over 35,000 clones, more than 70% of them singletons. Sequenced: peripheral blood. Every receptor here comes from a human donor in a cohort sampled during active COVID-19.

The chain recombines TRBV5-6 with TRBJ1-4; D perhaps matches TRBD1 (6 bases). V was shortened by 4 bases and J by 6 bases, with 16 bases between the two germline ends. Germline loops: CDR1 SGHDT, CDR2 YYEEEE. CDR3 length: 15 amino acids. CDR3 protein: CASSPPGEGDEKLFF. CDR3 nucleotide sequence: TGTGCCAGCAGCCCGCCAGGGGAGGGTGATGAAAAACTGTTTTTT.

The chain links TRBV19 to TRBJ1-2; D is possibly TRBD1 (6 bases). Trimming removed 9 bases from V and 1 base from J, with 15 bases in between. CDR1 and CDR2 (germline): LNHDA, SQIVND (reference sequence). This CDR3 contains 14 residues. CDR3 amino acids: CASRNTGFNYGYTF. The CDR3 bases are TGTGCCAGCCGAAATACAGGGTTTAACTATGGCTACACCTTC.

The gene calls are TRBV28 and TRBJ2-1, with 9 bases identical to TRBD2. This CDR3 spans 14 amino acids. CDR1 and CDR2 from the germline V gene are MDHEN and SYDVKM. With V trimmed by 6 bases and J by 10 bases, 10 bases remained unmatched. The CDR3 nucleotides read TGTGCCAGCAGCTCTAGCGGGGCCAGAAAGGAGCAGTTCTTC. Amino acid sequence: CASSSSGARKEQFF. The variable domain in full, with the rest retrieved from reference TRBV28 and TRBJ2-1, is DVKVTQSSRYLVKRTGEKVFLECVQDMDHENMFWYRQDPGLGLRLIYFSYDVKMKEKGDIPEGYSVSREKKERFSLILESASTNQTSMYLCASSSSGARKEQFFGPGTRLTVL.

The V and J genes are TRBV6-1 and TRBJ1-5, with a tentative D call TRBD1 (6 bases). This CDR3 spans 15 amino acids. The V gene's germline CDR1 is MNHNS and CDR2 SASEGT. V gave up 2 bases and J gave up 4 bases, with 12 bases separating them. The CDR3 protein is CASSEFRTANQPQHF. In nucleotides, the CDR3 is TGTGCCAGCAGTGAATTTAGGACAGCTAATCAGCCCCAGCATTTT.

This rearrangement joins TRBV27 to TRBJ2-1; 9 positions agree with TRBD1. The trim removed 6 bases at V and 6 bases at J, leaving 6 bases unmatched. CDR1 MNHEY and CDR2 SMNVEV come from the germline V gene (reference sequence). This CDR3 has 14 amino acids. CDR3 sequence (DNA): TGTGCCAGCAGCCTGAGGGGACAGGGCAATGAGCAGTTCTTC. Amino acids: CASSLRGQGNEQFF.

This chain links TRBV27 with TRBJ2-5, with D perhaps TRBD2 (6 bases). The CDR3 contains 15 residues. V lost 2 bases and J lost 5, with 15 bases in between. From germline, CDR1 is MNHEY and CDR2 SMNVEV (reference sequence). CDR3 protein: CASSLISGRLETQYF. CDR3 in DNA: TGTGCCAGCAGTTTAATTTCGGGGAGGTTGGAGACCCAGTACTTC.

The rearrangement uses TRBV6-1 and TRBJ2-1; D possibly corresponds to TRBD2 (6 bases). Germline V gene data show CDR1 as MNHNS and CDR2 as SASEGT. The CDR3 spans 12 residues. V lost 5 bases and J 9 bases, leaving 11 bases between the germline ends. The CDR3 loop reads CASSLGGSEQFF. The CDR3 coding sequence is TGTGCCAGCAGTCTTGGGGGGAGTGAGCAGTTCTTC.

This chain links TRBV5-4 with TRBJ1-1, with no clear D. The CDR3 length is 12 residues. V lost 3 bases and J 8 bases, leaving 11 bases between the germline ends. Per the germline V gene, CDR1 is SGHNT and CDR2 is YYREEE (reference sequence). CDR3 sequence: CASSSRLGEAFF. CDR3 sequence (DNA): TGTGCCAGCAGCTCCCGACTAGGGGAAGCTTTCTTT.

This chain links TRBV5-1 with TRBJ2-6, with 8 bases lining up with TRBD1. Trimming removed 0 bases from V and 0 bases from J; junction bases left unmatched: 11. CDR3 size: 20 residues. Germline V lookup: CDR1 SGHRS, CDR2 YFSETQ. This CDR3 is CASSLATGASTLSGANVLTF. CDR3 in DNA: TGCGCCAGCAGCTTGGCGACAGGGGCTTCAACTCTCTCTGGGGCCAACGTCCTGACTTTC.

This clone was seen a single time. The V gene is TRBV5-4, the J gene TRBJ1-2; D gene uncertain. The CDR3 spans 13 residues. Trimming left V 0 bases short and J 4 bases short, with 7 bases between. The V gene's germline CDR1 is SGHNT and CDR2 YYREEE (reference sequence). The CDR3 coding sequence is TGTGCCAGCAGCTTGGACGGGAGCTATGGCTACACCTTC. The encoded protein is CASSLDGSYGYTF.

The chain combines TRBV27 with TRBJ2-3; D uncertain. The germline V gene has CDR1 MNHEY and CDR2 SMNVEV (reference sequence). This CDR3 spans 11 amino acids. The V end was cut by 3 bases, the J end by 5 bases, with 3 bases between. CDR3 DNA sequence: TGTGCCAGCAGTTTCGGAGATACGCAGTATTTT. It encodes CASSFGDTQYF.

The CDR3 nucleotides read TGTGCCAGCACTCCCACCGACAGGCCGGGAAACACCATATATTTT. This gives the protein CASTPTDRPGNTIYF. V is TRBV25-1 and J is TRBJ1-3, with a possible D match to TRBD1 (6 bases). This CDR3 spans 15 amino acids. Germline assignment: CDR1 MGHDK and CDR2 SYGVNS. V lost 7 bases and J lost 4, with 17 bases in between.

The gene calls are TRBV19 and TRBJ1-1, with 10 bases identical to TRBD1. Germline CDR1 reads LNHDA; CDR2 reads SQIVND (reference sequence). CDR3 length equals 14 residues. The V and J ends lost 6 bases and 7 bases, in that order; junction bases with no gene match: 8. The CDR3 sequence is CASSWGQGIGEAFF. CDR3 DNA sequence: TGTGCCAGTAGCTGGGGACAGGGGATAGGTGAAGCTTTCTTT.

The rearrangement joins TRBV27 to TRBJ2-3; D uncertain. Germline CDR1 is MNHEY and CDR2 is SMNVEV (reference sequence). The CDR3 runs 14 residues. V dropped 2 bases and J dropped 0 bases, with 6 bases sitting between them. CDR3 nucleotides: TGTGCCAGCAGTTTAAGTACTAGCACAGATACGCAGTATTTT. It translates to CASSLSTSTDTQYF.

The chain carries TRBV3-1 (or the pseudogene TRBV3-2) and TRBJ1-2; no definite D call. Germline V lookup: CDR1 LGHDT, CDR2 YNNKEL (reference sequence). V lost 3 bases and J lost 6, with 14 bases in between. The CDR3 contains 14 residues. CDR3 residues: CASSHGGRGNGYTF. DNA of the CDR3: TGTGCCAGCAGCCACGGCGGGCGCGGGAATGGCTACACCTTC.

This clone was seen just once. The chain carries TRBV12-3 or TRBV12-4 and TRBJ2-7; D ambiguous. CDR3 length: 11 residues. Trimming removed 1 base at V and 7 bases at J, with 5 bases between. The CDR3: CASSLGSEQYF. The CDR3 nucleotides read TGTGCCAGCAGTTTAGGCAGTGAGCAGTACTTC.

The V gene is TRBV7-9, the J gene TRBJ2-2, with a tentative D call TRBD1 (6 bases). The CDR3 length is 12 residues. CDR1 and CDR2 from the germline V gene are SEHNR and FQNEAQ (reference sequence). V lost 5 bases and J 9 bases, leaving 10 bases between the germline ends. CDR3 DNA: TGTGCCAGCAGCACAGGGTATTGGGAGCTGTTTTTT. It specifies CASSTGYWELFF.

The rearrangement uses TRBV5-1 and TRBJ2-5; 10 bases are shared with TRBD1. The CDR3 has 14 residues. The junction had 5 bases not matched to a gene; V was cut back by 4 bases and J by 5 bases. Germline V lookup: CDR1 SGHRS, CDR2 YFSETQ. The DNA for the CDR3 is TGCGCCAGCAGCCCAAGACAGGGGGCGGAGACCCAGTACTTC. Translation gives CASSPRQGAETQYF.

J is TRBJ2-4 and V is TRBV13, with TRBD1 identical over 8 bases. Germline CDR1 is PRHDT and CDR2 is FYEKMQ (reference sequence). Trimming took 4 bases from V and 1 from J; bases not matched to a gene: 6. The CDR3 contains 16 residues. In DNA form, the CDR3 reads TGTGCCAGCAGCTCCCAGGGGGCTAAGGCCAAAAACATTCAGTACTTC. This codes for CASSSQGAKAKNIQYF.

The V gene is TRBV6-1, the J gene TRBJ1-3, with D possibly being TRBD1 (5 bases). Germline V gives CDR1 MNHNS, CDR2 SASEGT. With 3 bases removed from V and 5 bases from J, the gap between germline ends came to 11 bases. The CDR3 length is 14 residues. The chain's CDR3 is CASSDGAARNTIYF. CDR3 bases: TGTGCCAGCAGTGATGGGGCAGCCAGAAACACCATATATTTT.

The J gene is TRBJ2-1, the V gene TRBV6-5; 8 bases are a match to TRBD2. In germline, CDR1 is MNHEY, CDR2 SVGAGI. After removal of 0 bases from V and 6 bases from J, the junction contained 1 base not matched to a gene. The CDR3 covers 14 residues. The CDR3 spells CASSYSGTSNEQFF. The CDR3 region has the DNA TGTGCCAGCAGTTACTCTGGGACTAGCAATGAGCAGTTCTTC.

The chain combines TRBV11-2 with TRBJ1-1; 9 bases align to TRBD1. V was clipped by 0 bases and J by 5 bases; unmatched bases: 10. The CDR3 is made up of 17 amino acids. Germline CDR1 reads SGHAT; CDR2 reads FQNNGV. The CDR3 DNA is TGTGCCAGCAGCTTAGAGGCTTGGGGGACAGGGAGTACTGAAGCTTTCTTT. The encoded protein is CASSLEAWGTGSTEAFF. Variable domain in full (rest from reference TRBV11-2 and TRBJ1-1): EAGVAQSPRYKIIEKRQSVAFWCNPISGHATLYWYQQILGQGPKLLIQFQNNGVVDDSQLPKDRFSAERLKGVDSTLKIQPAKLEDSAVYLCASSLEAWGTGSTEAFFGQGTRLTVV.

The chain carries TRBV5-4 and TRBJ1-4; 10 bases line up with TRBD1. With 4 bases clipped from V and 5 bases from J, the junction kept 2 bases outside the gene matches. In germline, CDR1 is SGHNT, CDR2 YYREEE (reference sequence). CDR3 length: 14 residues. CDR3 in amino acids: CASSQGQGNEKLFF. CDR3 nucleotides: TGTGCCAGCAGCCAGGGACAGGGGAATGAAAAACTGTTTTTT.

V usage is TRBV5-1 and J usage is TRBJ1-3, with 7 positions matching TRBD1. This CDR3 comprises 15 residues. Unmatched junction bases numbered 3, after V lost 2 bases and J lost 1 base. Germline assignment: CDR1 SGHRS and CDR2 YFSETQ. DNA for the CDR3: TGCGCCAGCAGCTTAACAGGGGCTTCTGGAAACACCATATATTTT. Translated: CASSLTGASGNTIYF. Combining the CDR3 with reference TRBV5-1 and TRBJ1-3 gives the whole variable domain KAGVTQTPRYLIKTRGQQVTLSCSPISGHRSVSWYQQTPGQGLQFLFEYFSETQRNKGNFPGRFSGRQFSNSRSEMNVSTLELGDSALYLCASSLTGASGNTIYFGEGSWLTVV.